This TCR beta chain emerged from a study of T-cell reconstitution after alpha-beta-depleted transplantation in children. This clonotype was seen at least ten times. Unique molecular identifiers were incorporated during preparation of the TCRbeta library. TCRdb re-derived calls from the PCR reads in MiXCR, one entry per CDR3 protein. The table shows about 600,000 distinct CDR3 sequences, with roughly a tenth occurring only once. The CDR3 has 12 residues. V lost 4 bases and J 4 bases, leaving 10 bases between the germline ends. CDR1 and CDR2 from the germline V gene are DFQATT and SNEGSKA (reference sequence).

The receptor was derived from a human donor who donated a stem cell graft to a child with acute myeloid leukemia. The chain joins TRBV20-1 to TRBJ1-1; D is unresolved. The starting material was PBMCs from the stem cell graft donor, obtained from the stem cell graft. In nucleotides, the CDR3 is TGCAGTGCTATAGTAGGGCCCACTGAAGCTTTCTTT. This gives the protein CSAIVGPTEAFF.